This T cell receptor (beta chain) came from a study of CXCR3-negative and CXCR3-positive naive CD8 T cells. Turning to the study itself: Cumulative TRB read yield was some 150 million, averaging about 1.5 +/- 0.3 million per library.

Study observations and caveats: CD5 surface expression was similar among naive subsets, and TCR strength was estimated by inference from TRB CDR3 properties. TRBV-TRBJ usage was alike in naive CXCR3-negative and CXCR3-positive cells but differed in memory cells. With CXCR3 expression partially decreased after cryopreservation, most assays relied on fresh PBMCs.

A remark on this clonotype: What it binds is unknown.

TRB cDNA libraries were made by UMI-labeled 5' RACE. TCRdb reprocessed the 5' RACE reads; each CDR3 protein has one entry and no DNA is given. The sample has about 43,000 distinct CDR3 sequences; the top ten hold about 14%. The sequenced sample consisted of memory CD8+ T cells from blood. This TCR came from a human donor in good health. Some clones in this sample may be carry-over from other donors' samples.

The CDR3 protein is CASSILGDGSPLHF. The chain has TRBV19 and TRBJ1-6; absent DNA, TCRdb's TRBD1 call cannot be checked. The germline CDR1 and CDR2 sequences are LNHDA and SQIVND (reference sequence). This CDR3 comprises 14 residues.